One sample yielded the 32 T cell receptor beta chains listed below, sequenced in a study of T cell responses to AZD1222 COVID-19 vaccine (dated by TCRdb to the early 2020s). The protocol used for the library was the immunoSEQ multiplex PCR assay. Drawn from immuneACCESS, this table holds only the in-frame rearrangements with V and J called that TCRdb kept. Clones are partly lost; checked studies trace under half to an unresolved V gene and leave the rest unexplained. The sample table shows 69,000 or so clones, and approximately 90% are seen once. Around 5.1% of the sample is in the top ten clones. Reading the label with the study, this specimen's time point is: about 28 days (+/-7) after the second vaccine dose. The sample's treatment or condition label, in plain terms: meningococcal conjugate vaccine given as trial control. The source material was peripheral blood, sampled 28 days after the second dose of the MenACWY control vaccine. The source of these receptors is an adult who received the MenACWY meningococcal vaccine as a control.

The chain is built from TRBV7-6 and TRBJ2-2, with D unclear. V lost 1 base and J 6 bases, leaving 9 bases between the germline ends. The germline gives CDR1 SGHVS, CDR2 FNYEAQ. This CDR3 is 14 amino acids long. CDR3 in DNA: TGTGCCAGCAGCTTAGGTCCGGGTTCCGGGGAGCTGTTTTTT. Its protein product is CASSLGPGSGELFF.

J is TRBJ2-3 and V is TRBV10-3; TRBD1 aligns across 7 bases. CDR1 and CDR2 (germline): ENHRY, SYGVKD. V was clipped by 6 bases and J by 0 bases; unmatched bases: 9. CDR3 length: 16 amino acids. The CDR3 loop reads CAIRRGGQASTDTQYF. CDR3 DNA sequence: TGTGCCATCAGACGGGGCGGACAGGCTAGCACAGATACGCAGTATTTT.

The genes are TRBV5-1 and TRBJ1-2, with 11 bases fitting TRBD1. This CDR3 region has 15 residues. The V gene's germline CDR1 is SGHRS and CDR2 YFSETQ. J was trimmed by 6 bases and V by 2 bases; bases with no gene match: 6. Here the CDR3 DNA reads TGCGCCAGCAGCTTAGAGGGACAGGGGGTAAATGGCTACACCTTC. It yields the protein CASSLEGQGVNGYTF.

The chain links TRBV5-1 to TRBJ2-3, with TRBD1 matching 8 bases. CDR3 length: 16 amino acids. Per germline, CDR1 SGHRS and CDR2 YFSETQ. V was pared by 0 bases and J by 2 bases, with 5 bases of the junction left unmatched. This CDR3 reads CASSLERTGNTDTQYF. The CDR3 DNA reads TGCGCCAGCAGCTTGGAGAGGACAGGGAACACAGATACGCAGTATTTT.

The CDR3 DNA reads as TGTGCCAGCACCTTTGGGGGGTCCGGGGAGCTGTTTTTT. Translated: CASTFGGSGELFF. The chain is built from TRBV19 and TRBJ2-2; D might be TRBD2 (6 bases). The CDR3 spans 13 residues. CDR1 and CDR2 (germline): LNHDA, SQIVND (reference sequence). V was cut by 9 bases and J by 6 bases, with 14 bases left in between.

CDR3 DNA sequence: TGTGCCAGCAGCCCGGACAGGGGTTTGGACACCGGGGAGCTGTTTTTT. Its translation is CASSPDRGLDTGELFF. V is TRBV5-6 and J is TRBJ2-2; the match to TRBD1 covers 9 bases. V gave up 4 bases and J gave up 3 bases; unmatched junction bases: 7. The CDR3 is made up of 16 amino acids. CDR1 SGHDT and CDR2 YYEEEE come from the germline V gene.

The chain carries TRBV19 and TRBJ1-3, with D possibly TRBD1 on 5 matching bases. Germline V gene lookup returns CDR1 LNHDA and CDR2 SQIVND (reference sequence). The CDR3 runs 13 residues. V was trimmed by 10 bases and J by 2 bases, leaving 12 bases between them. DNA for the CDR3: TGTGCCACGTCCCAGGGAGCTGGAAACACCATATATTTT. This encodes CATSQGAGNTIYF.

The CDR3 here is CASSGRWTDTQYF. Written as DNA, the CDR3 is TGTGCCAGCAGCGGGAGGTGGACAGATACGCAGTATTTT. The chain is built from TRBV11-2 and TRBJ2-3; perhaps TRBD2 as D (6 bases). In germline, CDR1 is SGHAT, CDR2 FQNNGV. The V end was cut by 5 bases, the J end by 3 bases, with 9 bases between. The CDR3 runs to 13 residues.

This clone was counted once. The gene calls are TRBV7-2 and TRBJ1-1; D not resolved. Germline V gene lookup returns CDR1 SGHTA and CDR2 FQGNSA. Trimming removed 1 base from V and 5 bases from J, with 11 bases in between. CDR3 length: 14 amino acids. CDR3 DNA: TGTGCCAGCAGCTTAGGGGCCCGTGGTACTGAAGCTTTCTTT. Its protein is CASSLGARGTEAFF.

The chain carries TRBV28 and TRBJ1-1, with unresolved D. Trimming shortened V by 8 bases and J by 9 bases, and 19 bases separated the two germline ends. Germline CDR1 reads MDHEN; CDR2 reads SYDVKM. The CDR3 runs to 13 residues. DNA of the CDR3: TGTGCCAGCGGGAGGGAGTCTCCTCGCCAAGCTTTCTTT. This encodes CASGRESPRQAFF.

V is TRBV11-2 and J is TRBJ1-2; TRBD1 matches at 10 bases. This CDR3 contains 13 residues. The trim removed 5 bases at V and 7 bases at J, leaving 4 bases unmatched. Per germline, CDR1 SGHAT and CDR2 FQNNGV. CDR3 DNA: TGTGCCAGCAGCATAGGGACAGGGGCTGGCTACACCTTC. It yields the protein CASSIGTGAGYTF. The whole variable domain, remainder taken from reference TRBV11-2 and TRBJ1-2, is EAGVAQSPRYKIIEKRQSVAFWCNPISGHATLYWYQQILGQGPKLLIQFQNNGVVDDSQLPKDRFSAERLKGVDSTLKIQPAKLEDSAVYLCASSIGTGAGYTFGSGTRLTVV.

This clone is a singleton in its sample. CDR3 sequence: CASSPNRDTEAFF. The DNA of the CDR3 is TGTGCCAGCTCACCAAATAGGGACACTGAAGCTTTCTTT. V usage is TRBV18 and J usage is TRBJ1-1; no reliable D call. The CDR3 runs to 13 residues. CDR1 KGHSH and CDR2 LQKENI come from the germline V gene. The V gene lost 2 bases and the J gene lost 3 bases, with 7 bases spanning the gap. Full variable domain (rest looked up from reference TRBV18 and TRBJ1-1): NAGVMQNPRHLVRRRGQEARLRCSPMKGHSHVYWYRQLPEEGLKFMVYLQKENIIDESGMPKERFSAEFPKEGPSILRIQQVVRGDSAAYFCASSPNRDTEAFFGQGTRLTVV.

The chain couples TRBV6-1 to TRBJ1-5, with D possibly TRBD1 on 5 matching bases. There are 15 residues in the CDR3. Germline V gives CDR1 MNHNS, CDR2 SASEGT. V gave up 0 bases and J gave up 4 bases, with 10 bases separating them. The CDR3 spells CASSEATGPNQPQHF. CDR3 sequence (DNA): TGTGCCAGCAGTGAAGCTACAGGCCCTAATCAGCCCCAGCATTTT.

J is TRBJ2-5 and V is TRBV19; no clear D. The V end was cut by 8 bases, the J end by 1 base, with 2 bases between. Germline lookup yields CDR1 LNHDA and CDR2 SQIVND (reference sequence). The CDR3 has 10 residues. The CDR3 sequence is CASGQETQYF. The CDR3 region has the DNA TGTGCCAGTGGCCAAGAGACCCAGTACTTC.

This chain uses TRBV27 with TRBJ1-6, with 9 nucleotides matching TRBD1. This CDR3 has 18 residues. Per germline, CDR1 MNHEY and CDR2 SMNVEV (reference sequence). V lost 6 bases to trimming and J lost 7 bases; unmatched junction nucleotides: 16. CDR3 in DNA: TGTGCCAGCAGCCGTAGCTCGACAGGGGGTATTGTAAATTCACCCCTCCACTTT. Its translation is CASSRSSTGGIVNSPLHF.

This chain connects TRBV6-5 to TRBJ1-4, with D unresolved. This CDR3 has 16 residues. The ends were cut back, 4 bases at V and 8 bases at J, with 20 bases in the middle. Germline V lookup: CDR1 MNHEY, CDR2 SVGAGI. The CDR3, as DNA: TGTGCCAGCAGTTTCGAGGGCGTTAGGCTTGGAGAAAAACTGTTTTTT. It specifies CASSFEGVRLGEKLFF.

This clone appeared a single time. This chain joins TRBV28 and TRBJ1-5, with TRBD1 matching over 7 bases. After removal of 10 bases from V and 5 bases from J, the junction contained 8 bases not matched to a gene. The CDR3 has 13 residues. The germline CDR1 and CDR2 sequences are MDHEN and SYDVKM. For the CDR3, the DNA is TGTGCCAACGGACAGGACTTTCATCAGCCCCAGCATTTT. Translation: CANGQDFHQPQHF.

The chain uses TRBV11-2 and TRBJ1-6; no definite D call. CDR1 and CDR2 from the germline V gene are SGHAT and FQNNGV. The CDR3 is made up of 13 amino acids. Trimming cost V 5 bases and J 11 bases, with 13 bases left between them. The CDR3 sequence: CASSPSDTAPLHF. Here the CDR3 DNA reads TGTGCCAGCAGCCCAAGCGACACCGCACCCCTCCACTTT.

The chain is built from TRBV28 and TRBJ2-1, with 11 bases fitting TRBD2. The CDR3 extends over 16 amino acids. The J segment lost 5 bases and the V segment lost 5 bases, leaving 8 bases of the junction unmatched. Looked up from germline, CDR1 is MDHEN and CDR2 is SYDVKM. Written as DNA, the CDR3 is TGTGCCAGCAGTGCCTCGACTAGCGGGGAAAACAATGAGCAGTTCTTC. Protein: CASSASTSGENNEQFF.

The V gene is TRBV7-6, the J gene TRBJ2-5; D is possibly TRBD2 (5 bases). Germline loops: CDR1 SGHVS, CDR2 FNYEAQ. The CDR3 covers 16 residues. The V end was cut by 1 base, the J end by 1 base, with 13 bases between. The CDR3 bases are TGTGCCAGCAGCTTAGGGGAGAGCGGAGTCCAAGAGACCCAGTACTTC. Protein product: CASSLGESGVQETQYF.

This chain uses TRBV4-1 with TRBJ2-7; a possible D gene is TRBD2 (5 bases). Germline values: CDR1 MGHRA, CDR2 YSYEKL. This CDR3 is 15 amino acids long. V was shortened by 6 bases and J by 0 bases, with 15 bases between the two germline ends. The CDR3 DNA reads TGCGCCAGCAGGTCGCGCGGGTCTTACTCCTACGAGCAGTACTTC. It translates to CASRSRGSYSYEQYF.

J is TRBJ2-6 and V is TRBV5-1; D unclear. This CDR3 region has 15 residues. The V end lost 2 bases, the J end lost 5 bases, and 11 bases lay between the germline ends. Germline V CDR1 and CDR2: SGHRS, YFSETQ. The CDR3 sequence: CASSFDGPWANVLTF. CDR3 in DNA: TGCGCCAGCAGCTTCGACGGACCATGGGCCAACGTCCTGACTTTC.

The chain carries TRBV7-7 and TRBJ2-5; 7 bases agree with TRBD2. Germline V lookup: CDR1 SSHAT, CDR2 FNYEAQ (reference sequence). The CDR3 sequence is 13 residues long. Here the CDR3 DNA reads TGTGCTAGCGCTCGGGGGGAACAAGAGACCCAGTACTTC. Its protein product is CASARGEQETQYF.

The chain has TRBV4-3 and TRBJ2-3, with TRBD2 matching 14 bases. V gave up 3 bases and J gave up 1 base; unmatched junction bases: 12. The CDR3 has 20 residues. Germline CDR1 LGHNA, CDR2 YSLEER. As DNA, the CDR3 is TGCGCCAGCAGCCACTTACTGCCGGGACTAGCGGGGGTGGGCACAGATACGCAGTATTTT. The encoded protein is CASSHLLPGLAGVGTDTQYF.

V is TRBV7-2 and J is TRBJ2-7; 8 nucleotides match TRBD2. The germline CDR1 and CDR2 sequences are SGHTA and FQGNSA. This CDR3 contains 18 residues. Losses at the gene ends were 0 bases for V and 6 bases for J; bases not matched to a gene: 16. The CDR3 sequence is CASSLALPMSAGVTEQYF. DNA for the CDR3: TGTGCCAGCAGCTTAGCCCTGCCAATGTCAGCGGGAGTCACCGAGCAGTACTTC.

The CDR3 loop is CASSHGQWSGNSNQPQHF. Here the CDR3 DNA reads TGTGCCAGCAGCCACGGCCAATGGTCAGGGAATAGCAATCAGCCCCAGCATTTT. V and J are TRBV5-8 and TRBJ1-5, with D perhaps matching TRBD1 (5 bases). This CDR3 spans 18 amino acids. In germline, CDR1 is SGHTS, CDR2 YDEGEE. Deletions cut 4 bases from V and 0 bases from J, with 20 bases between. Variable domain in full (rest from reference TRBV5-8 and TRBJ1-5): EAGVTQSPTHLIKTRGQQATLRCSPISGHTSVYWYQQALGLGLQFLLWYDEGEERNRGNFPPRFSGRQFPNYSSELNVNALELEDSALYLCASSHGQWSGNSNQPQHFGDGTRLSIL.

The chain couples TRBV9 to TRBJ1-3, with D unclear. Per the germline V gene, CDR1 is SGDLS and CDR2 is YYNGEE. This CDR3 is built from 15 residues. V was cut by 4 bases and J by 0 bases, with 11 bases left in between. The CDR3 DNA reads TGTGCCAGCAGCCCCACAAGGGCCTCTGGAAACACCATATATTTT. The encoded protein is CASSPTRASGNTIYF. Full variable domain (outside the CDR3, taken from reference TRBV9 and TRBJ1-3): DSGVTQTPKHLITATGQRVTLRCSPRSGDLSVYWYQQSLDQGLQFLIQYYNGEERAKGNILERFSAQQFPDLHSELNLSSLELGDSALYFCASSPTRASGNTIYFGEGSWLTVV.

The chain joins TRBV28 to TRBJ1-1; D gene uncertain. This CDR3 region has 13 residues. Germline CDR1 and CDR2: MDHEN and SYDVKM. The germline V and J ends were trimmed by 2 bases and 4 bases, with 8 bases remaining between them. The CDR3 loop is CASSLGEFTEAFF. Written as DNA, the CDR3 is TGTGCCAGCAGTTTAGGCGAATTCACTGAAGCTTTCTTT.

CDR3 sequence: CASSLLTTVLYGYTF. The CDR3 bases are TGTGCCAGCAGTTTACTAACGACAGTCCTTTATGGCTACACCTTC. V is TRBV2 and J is TRBJ1-2, with D tentatively TRBD1 (5 bases). Germline V gene data show CDR1 as SNHLY and CDR2 as FYNNEI. The CDR3 sequence is 15 residues long. V was shortened by 5 bases and J by 5 bases, with 18 bases between the two germline ends.

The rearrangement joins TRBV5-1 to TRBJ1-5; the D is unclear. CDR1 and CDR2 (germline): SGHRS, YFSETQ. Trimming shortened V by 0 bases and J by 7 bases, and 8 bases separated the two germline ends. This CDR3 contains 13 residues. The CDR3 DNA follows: TGCGCCAGCAGCTTGGCGAAAAACCAGCCCCAGCATTTT. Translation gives CASSLAKNQPQHF.

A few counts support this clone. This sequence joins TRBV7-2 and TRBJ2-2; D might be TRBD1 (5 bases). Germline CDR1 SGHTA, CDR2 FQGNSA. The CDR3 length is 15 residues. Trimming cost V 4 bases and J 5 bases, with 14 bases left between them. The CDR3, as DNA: TGTGCCAGCAGCTCCCGCTGGGGCCTGACCGGGGAGCTGTTTTTT. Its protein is CASSSRWGLTGELFF.

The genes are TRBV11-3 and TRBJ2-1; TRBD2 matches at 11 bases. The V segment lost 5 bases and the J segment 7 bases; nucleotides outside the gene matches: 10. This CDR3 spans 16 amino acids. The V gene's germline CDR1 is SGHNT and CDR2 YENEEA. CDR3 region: CASSPGTSGTRNEQFF. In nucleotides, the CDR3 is TGTGCCAGCAGCCCCGGGACTAGCGGAACTCGGAATGAGCAGTTCTTC.